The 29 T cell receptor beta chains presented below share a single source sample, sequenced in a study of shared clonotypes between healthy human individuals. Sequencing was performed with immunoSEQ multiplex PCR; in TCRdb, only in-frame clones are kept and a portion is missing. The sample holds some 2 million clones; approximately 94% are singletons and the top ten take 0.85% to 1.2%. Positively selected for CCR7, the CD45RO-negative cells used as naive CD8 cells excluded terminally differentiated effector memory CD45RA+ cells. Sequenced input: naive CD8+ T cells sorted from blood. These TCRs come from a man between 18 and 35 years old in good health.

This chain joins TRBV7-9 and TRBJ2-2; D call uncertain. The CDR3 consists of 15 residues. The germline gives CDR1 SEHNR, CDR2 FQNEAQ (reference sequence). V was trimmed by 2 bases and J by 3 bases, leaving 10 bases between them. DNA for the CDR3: TGTGCCAGCAGCTTAATAGTTCCCTACACCGGGGAGCTGTTTTTT. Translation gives CASSLIVPYTGELFF. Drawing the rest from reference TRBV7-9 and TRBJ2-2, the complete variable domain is DTGVSQNPRHKITKRGQNVTFRCDPISEHNRLYWYRQTLGQGPEFLTYFQNEAQLEKSRLLSDRFSAERPKGSFSTLEIQRTEQGDSAMYLCASSLIVPYTGELFFGEGSRLTVL.

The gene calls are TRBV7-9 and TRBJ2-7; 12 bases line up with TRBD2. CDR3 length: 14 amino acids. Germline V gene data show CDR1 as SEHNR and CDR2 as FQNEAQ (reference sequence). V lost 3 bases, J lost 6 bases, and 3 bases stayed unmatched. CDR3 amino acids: CASSFLAGGREQYF. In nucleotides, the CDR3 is TGTGCCAGCAGCTTCCTAGCGGGAGGGCGCGAGCAGTACTTC. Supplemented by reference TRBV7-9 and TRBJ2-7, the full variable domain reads DTGVSQNPRHKITKRGQNVTFRCDPISEHNRLYWYRQTLGQGPEFLTYFQNEAQLEKSRLLSDRFSAERPKGSFSTLEIQRTEQGDSAMYLCASSFLAGGREQYFGPGTRLTVT.

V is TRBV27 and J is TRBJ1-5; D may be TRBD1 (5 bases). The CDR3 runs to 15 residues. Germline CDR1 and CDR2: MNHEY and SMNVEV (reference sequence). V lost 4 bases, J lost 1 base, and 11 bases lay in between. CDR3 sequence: CASSSGILSNQPQHF. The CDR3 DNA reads TGTGCCAGCAGTTCAGGGATCCTCAGCAATCAGCCCCAGCATTTT.

The CDR3 loop reads CASSPSAGSLSQPQHF. As DNA, the CDR3 is TGTGCCAGCAGTCCGTCTGCGGGCAGCTTGAGTCAGCCCCAGCATTTT. This chain uses TRBV27 with TRBJ1-5; D is undetermined. The CDR3 is 16 amino acids. Germline-derived CDR1 and CDR2 are MNHEY and SMNVEV (reference sequence). V gave up 5 bases and J gave up 6 bases, with 20 bases separating them.

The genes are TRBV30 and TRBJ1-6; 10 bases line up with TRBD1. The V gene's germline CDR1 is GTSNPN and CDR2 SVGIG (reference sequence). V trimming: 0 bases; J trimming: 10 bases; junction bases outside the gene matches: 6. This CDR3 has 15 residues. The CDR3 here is CAWSVGQGFRSPLHF. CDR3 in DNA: TGTGCCTGGAGTGTGGGACAGGGGTTTAGATCACCCCTCCACTTT.

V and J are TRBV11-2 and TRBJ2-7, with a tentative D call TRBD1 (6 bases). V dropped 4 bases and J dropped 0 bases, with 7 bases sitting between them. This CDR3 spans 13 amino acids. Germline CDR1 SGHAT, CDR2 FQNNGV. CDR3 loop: CASSSGVSYEQYF. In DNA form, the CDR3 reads TGTGCCAGCAGCTCAGGGGTCTCCTACGAGCAGTACTTC. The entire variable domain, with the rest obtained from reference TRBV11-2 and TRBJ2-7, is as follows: EAGVAQSPRYKIIEKRQSVAFWCNPISGHATLYWYQQILGQGPKLLIQFQNNGVVDDSQLPKDRFSAERLKGVDSTLKIQPAKLEDSAVYLCASSSGVSYEQYFGPGTRLTVT.

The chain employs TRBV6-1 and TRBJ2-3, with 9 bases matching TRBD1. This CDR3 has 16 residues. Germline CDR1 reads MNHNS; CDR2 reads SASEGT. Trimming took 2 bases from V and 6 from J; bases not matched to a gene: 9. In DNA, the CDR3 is TGTGCCAGCAGTGAAACCGGGACAGGGATAGCGGATACGCAGTATTTT. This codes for CASSETGTGIADTQYF.

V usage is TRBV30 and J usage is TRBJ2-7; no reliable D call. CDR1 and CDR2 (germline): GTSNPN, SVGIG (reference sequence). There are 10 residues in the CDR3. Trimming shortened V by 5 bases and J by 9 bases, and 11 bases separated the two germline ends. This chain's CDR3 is CAWGPGGQYF. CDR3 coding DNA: TGTGCCTGGGGCCCGGGCGGGCAGTACTTC.

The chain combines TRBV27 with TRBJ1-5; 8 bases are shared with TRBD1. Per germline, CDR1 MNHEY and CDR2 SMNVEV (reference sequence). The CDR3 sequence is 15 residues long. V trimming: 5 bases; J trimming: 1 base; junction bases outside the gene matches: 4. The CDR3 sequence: CASSADRGSNQPQHF. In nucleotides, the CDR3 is TGTGCCAGCAGTGCTGACAGGGGAAGCAATCAGCCCCAGCATTTT.

The CDR3 sequence: CASSQGGDTGELFF. CDR3 DNA sequence: TGTGCCAGCAGCCAGGGGGGCGACACCGGGGAGCTGTTTTTT. The chain uses TRBV5-4 and TRBJ2-2; D may be TRBD1 (7 bases). The CDR3 runs to 14 residues. With 4 bases removed from V and 3 bases from J, the gap between germline ends came to 10 bases. From germline, CDR1 is SGHNT and CDR2 YYREEE (reference sequence).

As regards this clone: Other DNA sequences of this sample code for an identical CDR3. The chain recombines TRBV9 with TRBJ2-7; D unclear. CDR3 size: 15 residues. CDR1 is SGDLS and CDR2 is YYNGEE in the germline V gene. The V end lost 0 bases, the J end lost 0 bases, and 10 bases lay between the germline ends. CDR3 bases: TGTGCCAGCAGCGTAGCGCCCGGCAGCTCCTACGAGCAGTACTTC. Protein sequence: CASSVAPGSSYEQYF.

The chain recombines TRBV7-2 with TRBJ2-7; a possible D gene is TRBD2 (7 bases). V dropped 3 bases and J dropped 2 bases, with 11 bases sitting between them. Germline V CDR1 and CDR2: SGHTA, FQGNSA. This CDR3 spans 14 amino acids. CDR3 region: CASSFRGATYEQYF. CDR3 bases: TGTGCCAGCAGCTTTCGGGGGGCGACCTACGAGCAGTACTTC.

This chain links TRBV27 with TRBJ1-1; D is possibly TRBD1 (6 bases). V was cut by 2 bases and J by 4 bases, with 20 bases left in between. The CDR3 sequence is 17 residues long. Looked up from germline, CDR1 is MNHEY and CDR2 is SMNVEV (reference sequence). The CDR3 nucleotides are TGTGCCAGCAGTTTAGGTCCCCCCGGACAGCCTTCCACTGAAGCTTTCTTT. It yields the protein CASSLGPPGQPSTEAFF.

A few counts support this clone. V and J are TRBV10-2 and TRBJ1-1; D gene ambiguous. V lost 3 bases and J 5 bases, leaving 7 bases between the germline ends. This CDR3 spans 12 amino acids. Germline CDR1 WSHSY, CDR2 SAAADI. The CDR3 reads CASSDGRTEAFF. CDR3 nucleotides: TGCGCCAGCAGTGATGGGAGAACTGAAGCTTTCTTT.

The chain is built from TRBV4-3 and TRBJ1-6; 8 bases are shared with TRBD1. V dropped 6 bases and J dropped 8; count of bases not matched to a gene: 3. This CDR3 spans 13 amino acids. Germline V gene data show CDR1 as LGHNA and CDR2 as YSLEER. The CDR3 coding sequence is TGCGCCAGCAGTCTGGACAGGGATTCACCCCTCCACTTT. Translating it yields CASSLDRDSPLHF.

The CDR3, as DNA: TGTGCCAGCAGCTTGGATCTGGGGGCCGTCTATGGCTACACCTTC. Amino acids: CASSLDLGAVYGYTF. J is TRBJ1-2 and V is TRBV5-6, with D possibly TRBD1 on 6 matching bases. Deletions cut 0 bases from V and 4 bases from J, with 13 bases between. Germline CDR1 is SGHDT and CDR2 is YYEEEE. This CDR3 comprises 15 residues.

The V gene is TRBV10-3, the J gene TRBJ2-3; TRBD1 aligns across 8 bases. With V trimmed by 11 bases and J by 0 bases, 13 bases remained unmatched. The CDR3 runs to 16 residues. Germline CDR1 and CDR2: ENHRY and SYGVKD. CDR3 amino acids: CASAPVWDRSTDTQYF. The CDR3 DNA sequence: TGTGCCTCCGCACCGGTGTGGGACAGGAGCACAGATACGCAGTATTTT.

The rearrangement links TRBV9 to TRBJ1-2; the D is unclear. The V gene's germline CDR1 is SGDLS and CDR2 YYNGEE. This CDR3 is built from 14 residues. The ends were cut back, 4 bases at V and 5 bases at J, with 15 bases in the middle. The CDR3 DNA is TGTGCCAGCAGCACCAACTCCGGACGTTATGGCTACACCTTC. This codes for CASSTNSGRYGYTF. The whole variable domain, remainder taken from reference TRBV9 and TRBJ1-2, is DSGVTQTPKHLITATGQRVTLRCSPRSGDLSVYWYQQSLDQGLQFLIQYYNGEERAKGNILERFSAQQFPDLHSELNLSSLELGDSALYFCASSTNSGRYGYTFGSGTRLTVV.

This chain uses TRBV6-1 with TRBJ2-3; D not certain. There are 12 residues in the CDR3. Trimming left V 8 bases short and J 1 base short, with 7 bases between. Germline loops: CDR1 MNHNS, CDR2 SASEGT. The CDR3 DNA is TGTGCCAGCGAGGACGGCACAGATACGCAGTATTTT. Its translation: CASEDGTDTQYF.

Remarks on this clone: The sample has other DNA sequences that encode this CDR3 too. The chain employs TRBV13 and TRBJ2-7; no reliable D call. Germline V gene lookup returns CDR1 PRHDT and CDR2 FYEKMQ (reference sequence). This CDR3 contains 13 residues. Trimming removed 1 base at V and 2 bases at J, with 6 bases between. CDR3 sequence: CASSLVGTYEQYF. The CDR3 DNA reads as TGTGCCAGCAGCTTAGTAGGTACCTACGAGCAGTACTTC.

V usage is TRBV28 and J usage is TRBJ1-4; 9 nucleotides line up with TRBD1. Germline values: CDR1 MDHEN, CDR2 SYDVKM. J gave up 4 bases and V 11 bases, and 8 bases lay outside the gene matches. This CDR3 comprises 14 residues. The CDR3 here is CAGKGTGFNEKLFF. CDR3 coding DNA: TGTGCCGGGAAGGGGACAGGGTTTAATGAAAAACTGTTTTTT.

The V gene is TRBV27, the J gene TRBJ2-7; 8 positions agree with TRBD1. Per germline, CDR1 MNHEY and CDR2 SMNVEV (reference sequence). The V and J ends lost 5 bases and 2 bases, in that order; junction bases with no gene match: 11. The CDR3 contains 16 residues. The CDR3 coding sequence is TGTGCCAGCAGTGGGGGGACAGGAACGACCCCCTACGAGCAGTACTTC. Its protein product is CASSGGTGTTPYEQYF.

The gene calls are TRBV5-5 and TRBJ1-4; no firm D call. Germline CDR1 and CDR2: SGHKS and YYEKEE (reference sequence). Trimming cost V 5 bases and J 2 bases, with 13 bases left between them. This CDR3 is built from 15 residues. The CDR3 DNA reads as TGTGCCAGCAGTTCCCTATTAGCGACTAATGAAAAACTGTTTTTT. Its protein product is CASSSLLATNEKLFF.

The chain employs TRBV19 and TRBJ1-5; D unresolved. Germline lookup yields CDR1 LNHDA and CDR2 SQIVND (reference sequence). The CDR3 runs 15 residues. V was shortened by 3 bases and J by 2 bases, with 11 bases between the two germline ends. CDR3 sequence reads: CASSIGSSGNQPQHF. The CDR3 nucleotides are TGTGCCAGTAGTATCGGCAGTAGTGGCAATCAGCCCCAGCATTTT.

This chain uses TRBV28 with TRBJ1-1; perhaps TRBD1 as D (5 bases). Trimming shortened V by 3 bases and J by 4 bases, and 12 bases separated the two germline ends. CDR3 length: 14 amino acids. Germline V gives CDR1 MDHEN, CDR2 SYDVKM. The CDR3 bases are TGTGCCAGCAGTTTTGGGACTCCAGGCACTGAAGCTTTCTTT. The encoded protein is CASSFGTPGTEAFF.

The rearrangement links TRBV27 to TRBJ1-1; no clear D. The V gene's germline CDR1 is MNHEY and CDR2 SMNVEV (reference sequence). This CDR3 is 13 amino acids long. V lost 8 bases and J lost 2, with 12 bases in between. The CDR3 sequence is CASGHGGNTEAFF. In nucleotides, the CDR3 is TGTGCCAGCGGTCATGGCGGAAACACTGAAGCTTTCTTT.

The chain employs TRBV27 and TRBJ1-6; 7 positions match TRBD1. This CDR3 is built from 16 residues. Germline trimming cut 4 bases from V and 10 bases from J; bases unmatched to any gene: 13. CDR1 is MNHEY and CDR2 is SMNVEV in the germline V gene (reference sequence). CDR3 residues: CASSYQGGEAPSPLHF. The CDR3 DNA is TGTGCCAGCAGTTACCAAGGGGGCGAAGCCCCATCACCCCTCCACTTT.

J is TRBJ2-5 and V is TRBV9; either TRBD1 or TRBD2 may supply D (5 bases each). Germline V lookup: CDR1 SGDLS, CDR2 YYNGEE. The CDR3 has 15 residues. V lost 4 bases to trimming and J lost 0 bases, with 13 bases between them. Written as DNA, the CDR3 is TGTGCCAGCAGCACGAGTAGGGACCACCAAGAGACCCAGTACTTC. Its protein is CASSTSRDHQETQYF.

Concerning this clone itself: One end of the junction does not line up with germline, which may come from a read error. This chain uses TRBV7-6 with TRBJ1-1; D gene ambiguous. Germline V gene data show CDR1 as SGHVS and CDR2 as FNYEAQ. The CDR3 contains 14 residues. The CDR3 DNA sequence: TGTGCCAGCAGCTCCTTAGGGAGGAACCCTGAAGCTTTCTTT. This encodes CASSSLGRNPEAFF. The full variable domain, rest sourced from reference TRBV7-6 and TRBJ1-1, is GAGVSQSPRYKVTKRGQDVALRCDPISGHVSLYWYRQALGQGPEFLTYFNYEAQQDKSGLPNDRFSAERPEGSISTLTIQRTEQRDSAMYRCASSSLGRNPEAFFGQGTRLTVV.